The 32 T cell receptor beta chains presented below share a single source sample, sequenced in a study of shared clonotypes between healthy human individuals. Produced via immunoSEQ multiplex PCR; TCRdb's table is partial and in-frame only. The sample shows a few million clones, less than 95% of them seen only once. Material: naive CD4+ T cells from PBMCs. The subset denotes: CD45RA+ positively selected. The receptors shown here come from a man aged 18 to 30 in good health. Some clones in this sample may be carry-over from other donors' samples.

This chain links TRBV28 with TRBJ1-5; D unresolved. There are 17 residues in the CDR3. The V gene lost 2 bases and the J gene lost 4 bases, with 18 bases spanning the gap. From germline, CDR1 is MDHEN and CDR2 SYDVKM. In nucleotides, the CDR3 is TGTGCCAGCAGTTTACCGTTGGCAGCAAACATAAATCAGCCCCAGCATTTT. Translated: CASSLPLAANINQPQHF.

The chain couples TRBV7-9 to TRBJ2-7, with TRBD2 matching over 13 bases. CDR1 and CDR2 from the germline V gene are SEHNR and FQNEAQ (reference sequence). CDR3 length equals 18 residues. V dropped 4 bases and J dropped 3; count of bases not matched to a gene: 12. CDR3 amino acids: CASSSPLGLAGEGYEQYF. CDR3 sequence (DNA): TGTGCCAGCAGCTCACCCCTTGGACTAGCGGGAGAGGGCTACGAGCAGTACTTC. Full variable domain (remainder filled in from reference TRBV7-9 and TRBJ2-7): DTGVSQNPRHKITKRGQNVTFRCDPISEHNRLYWYRQTLGQGPEFLTYFQNEAQLEKSRLLSDRFSAERPKGSFSTLEIQRTEQGDSAMYLCASSSPLGLAGEGYEQYFGPGTRLTVT.

The chain carries TRBV5-1 and TRBJ2-1; 11 bases line up with TRBD2. The germline V gene encodes CDR1 SGHRS and CDR2 YFSETQ. Trimming at V came to 2 bases and at J to 7 bases, leaving 11 bases not matched to a gene. This CDR3 region has 17 residues. DNA for the CDR3: TGCGCCAGCAGCTTCGGGACTAGCGGACAATGGGGGAATGAGCAGTTCTTC. Residues: CASSFGTSGQWGNEQFF.

V and J are TRBV18 and TRBJ1-2, with 7 positions matching TRBD1. The CDR3 consists of 14 residues. Germline values: CDR1 KGHSH, CDR2 LQKENI. V shed 3 bases, J shed 2 bases, and the junction held 3 bases outside the gene matches. The CDR3: CASSPTTGNYGYTF. In DNA form, the CDR3 reads TGTGCCAGCTCACCCACGACAGGGAACTATGGCTACACCTTC. The full variable domain, with the rest looked up from reference TRBV18 and TRBJ1-2, is NAGVMQNPRHLVRRRGQEARLRCSPMKGHSHVYWYRQLPEEGLKFMVYLQKENIIDESGMPKERFSAEFPKEGPSILRIQQVVRGDSAAYFCASSPTTGNYGYTFGSGTRLTVV.

CDR3 DNA sequence: TGTGCCAGCTCACCTCCCCATAAAATAAACACCGGGGAGCTGTTTTTT. This translates into CASSPPHKINTGELFF. The V call is TRBV18, the J call TRBJ2-2; D ambiguous. This CDR3 comprises 16 residues. The ends were cut back, 3 bases at V and 2 bases at J, with 13 bases in the middle. Germline V gene lookup returns CDR1 KGHSH and CDR2 LQKENI.

This chain uses TRBV7-3 with TRBJ2-1; TRBD2 matches 16 bases. The V gene's germline CDR1 is SGHTA and CDR2 FQGTGA. This CDR3 is built from 17 residues. V gave up 4 bases and J gave up 2 bases; unmatched junction bases: 2. The CDR3 region has the DNA TGTGCCAGCAGCTCCGGGACTAGCGGGAGGGCCTACAATGAGCAGTTCTTC. This encodes CASSSGTSGRAYNEQFF.

The chain links TRBV7-9 to TRBJ2-7; 13 bases line up with TRBD2. V was pared by 8 bases and J by 7 bases, with 5 bases of the junction left unmatched. The CDR3 sequence is 13 residues long. Germline assignment: CDR1 SEHNR and CDR2 FQNEAQ (reference sequence). The chain's CDR3 is CASRTSGSREQYF. The CDR3 DNA sequence: TGTGCCAGCCGGACTAGCGGGAGTCGGGAGCAGTACTTC.

V usage is TRBV11-1 and J usage is TRBJ2-1; the D gene is possibly TRBD2 (6 bases). Trimming cost V 4 bases and J 0 bases, with 13 bases left between them. This CDR3 has 16 amino acids. Germline CDR1 is SGHAT and CDR2 is FQDESV (reference sequence). The CDR3 region has the DNA TGTGCCAGCAGCTCCAGGGACTTTAGCTCCTACAATGAGCAGTTCTTC. It is translated as CASSSRDFSSYNEQFF. The full variable domain, completed using reference TRBV11-1 and TRBJ2-1, is EAEVAQSPRYKITEKSQAVAFWCDPISGHATLYWYRQILGQGPELLVQFQDESVVDDSQLPKDRFSAERLKGVDSTLKIQPAELGDSAMYLCASSSRDFSSYNEQFFGPGTRLTVL.

The rearrangement links TRBV2 to TRBJ2-5, with TRBD2 matching 8 bases. This CDR3 has 15 residues. J gave up 2 bases and V 5 bases, and 7 bases lay outside the gene matches. Germline V gene lookup returns CDR1 SNHLY and CDR2 FYNNEI. Here the CDR3 reads CASSYSTSGQETQYF. The CDR3 DNA follows: TGTGCCAGCAGTTATAGCACTAGCGGACAAGAGACCCAGTACTTC.

V and J are TRBV20-1 and TRBJ1-2, with D unclear. The CDR3 is 11 residues long. V lost 8 bases and J lost 5, with 12 bases in between. Per the germline V gene, CDR1 is DFQATT and CDR2 is SNEGSKA (reference sequence). CDR3 sequence reads: CSPGFGYGYTF. The CDR3 nucleotides are TGCAGTCCAGGATTTGGATATGGCTACACCTTC.

This clone was seen a single time. The V gene is TRBV9, the J gene TRBJ2-3; D perhaps matches TRBD1 (5 bases). This CDR3 has 14 amino acids. The germline V gene has CDR1 SGDLS and CDR2 YYNGEE. V was clipped by 0 bases and J by 0 bases, with 5 bases between them. The CDR3, as DNA: TGTGCCAGCAGCGTAGACAGGAGCACAGATACGCAGTATTTT. Its translation is CASSVDRSTDTQYF.

This clone was observed a single time. V usage is TRBV5-1 and J usage is TRBJ2-7, with D possibly being TRBD1 (5 bases). V was trimmed by 0 bases and J by 6 bases, leaving 13 bases between them. CDR3 size: 14 residues. Per the germline V gene, CDR1 is SGHRS and CDR2 is YFSETQ. CDR3 region: CASSLDRTLREQYF. Here the CDR3 DNA reads TGCGCCAGCAGCTTGGACAGGACATTGCGCGAGCAGTACTTC.

The rearrangement joins TRBV19 to TRBJ2-7; TRBD2 matches 8 bases. The J segment lost 2 bases and the V segment lost 2 bases, leaving 2 bases of the junction unmatched. The germline CDR1 and CDR2 sequences are LNHDA and SQIVND (reference sequence). This CDR3 has 14 amino acids. DNA of the CDR3: TGTGCCAGTAGTATAACTAGCGGAACCTACGAGCAGTACTTC. Its translation is CASSITSGTYEQYF. Supplemented by reference TRBV19 and TRBJ2-7, the full variable domain reads DGGITQSPKYLFRKEGQNVTLSCEQNLNHDAMYWYRQDPGQGLRLIYYSQIVNDFQKGDIAEGYSVSREKKESFPLTVTSAQKNPTAFYLCASSITSGTYEQYFGPGTRLTVT.

V and J are TRBV2 and TRBJ1-1; possibly TRBD1 for D (5 bases). The CDR3 runs 14 residues. Germline V CDR1 and CDR2: SNHLY, FYNNEI. The V and J ends lost 3 bases and 4 bases respectively, with 12 bases between them. CDR3 sequence reads: CASSESRVATEAFF. CDR3 in DNA: TGTGCCAGCAGTGAGTCCAGGGTAGCCACTGAAGCTTTCTTT.

The chain joins TRBV7-3 to TRBJ2-1; 9 bases are a match to TRBD2. Trimming cost V 7 bases and J 8 bases; bases outside gene matches: 12. From germline, CDR1 is SGHTA and CDR2 FQGTGA. CDR3 length equals 15 residues. CDR3 amino acids: CASTPGAGGAYEQFF. Here the CDR3 DNA reads TGTGCCAGCACCCCAGGGGCGGGAGGGGCATATGAGCAGTTCTTC.

J is TRBJ2-2 and V is TRBV11-2; 10 positions match TRBD1. Germline CDR1 SGHAT, CDR2 FQNNGV. After removal of 5 bases from V and 5 bases from J, the junction contained 8 bases not matched to a gene. The CDR3 contains 16 residues. This CDR3 is CASSQRDRGHTGELFF. As DNA, the CDR3 is TGTGCCAGCAGCCAACGGGACAGGGGACATACCGGGGAGCTGTTTTTT.

V and J are TRBV4-2 and TRBJ1-6; the D is unclear. The CDR3 spans 14 residues. Trimming took 2 bases from V and 4 from J, leaving 6 bases between them. The germline V gene has CDR1 LGHNA and CDR2 YNFKEQ. This chain's CDR3 is CASSQQAYNSPLHF. In DNA form, the CDR3 reads TGTGCCAGCAGCCAACAGGCTTATAATTCACCCCTCCACTTT.

To note about this clone: Distinct nucleotide sequences in the sample also encode this CDR3. The CDR3 nucleotides are TGCGCCAGCAGCCAGGGGACAGAAGAGACCCAGTACTTC. Amino acids: CASSQGTEETQYF. The V call is TRBV5-1, the J call TRBJ2-5; 7 nucleotides line up with TRBD1. The CDR3 is 13 residues long. Germline-derived CDR1 and CDR2 are SGHRS and YFSETQ. V was clipped by 4 bases and J by 3 bases; unmatched bases: 3.

The rearrangement uses TRBV9 and TRBJ2-3, with no clear D. The CDR3 covers 13 residues. Trimming removed 0 bases from V and 4 bases from J, with 6 bases in between. Germline CDR1 and CDR2: SGDLS and YYNGEE. The CDR3 region is CASSVGVPDTQYF. Here the CDR3 DNA reads TGTGCCAGCAGCGTAGGGGTCCCAGATACGCAGTATTTT.

The J gene is TRBJ2-3, the V gene TRBV19, with 7 positions matching TRBD1. Per germline, CDR1 LNHDA and CDR2 SQIVND (reference sequence). The CDR3 consists of 15 residues. V dropped 4 bases and J dropped 3; count of bases not matched to a gene: 7. The CDR3 here is CASSTRQGLTDTQYF. The DNA of the CDR3 is TGTGCCAGTAGTACCCGACAGGGTTTGACAGATACGCAGTATTTT.

The chain recombines TRBV15 with TRBJ2-5; TRBD2 agrees at 12 bases. Germline V CDR1 and CDR2: LNHNV, YYDKDF (reference sequence). V lost 1 base and J lost 9; bases outside the gene matches: 9. The CDR3 consists of 16 residues. The CDR3, as DNA: TGTGCCACCAGCAGAGGGACTAGCGGGGACCCTAGGGCCCAGTACTTC. It specifies CATSRGTSGDPRAQYF.

CDR3 bases: TGTGCCAGCAGTGGACGGCTATACGAGCAGTACTTC. It is translated as CASSGRLYEQYF. The chain employs TRBV28 and TRBJ2-7, with D unresolved. The germline CDR1 and CDR2 sequences are MDHEN and SYDVKM. The length of the CDR3 is 12 residues. Trimming took off 5 bases at V and 4 bases at J, with 9 bases between the two ends.

This sequence joins TRBV9 and TRBJ2-3, with 11 bases that match TRBD2. Looked up from germline, CDR1 is SGDLS and CDR2 is YYNGEE. With 0 bases clipped from V and 5 bases from J, the junction kept 11 bases outside the gene matches. The length of the CDR3 is 18 residues. The CDR3: CASSVDPCSGRAIDTQYF. The CDR3 region has the DNA TGTGCCAGCAGCGTAGATCCTTGTAGCGGGAGGGCCATAGATACGCAGTATTTT. The entire variable domain, with the rest obtained from reference TRBV9 and TRBJ2-3, is as follows: DSGVTQTPKHLITATGQRVTLRCSPRSGDLSVYWYQQSLDQGLQFLIQYYNGEERAKGNILERFSAQQFPDLHSELNLSSLELGDSALYFCASSVDPCSGRAIDTQYFGPGTRLTVL.

A note on this clone: Other nucleotide sequences from this sample produce the same CDR3. The chain couples TRBV5-1 to TRBJ2-5; D gene ambiguous. The V gene lost 0 bases and the J gene lost 3 bases, with 6 bases spanning the gap. The germline CDR1 and CDR2 sequences are SGHRS and YFSETQ. This CDR3 contains 13 residues. CDR3 in DNA: TGCGCCAGCAGCTTGGCGGCAGAAGAGACCCAGTACTTC. Its translation is CASSLAAEETQYF.

The rearrangement uses TRBV19 and TRBJ2-5; D might be TRBD2 (7 bases). The CDR3 extends over 14 amino acids. CDR1 and CDR2 from the germline V gene are LNHDA and SQIVND (reference sequence). V was pared by 3 bases and J by 5 bases, with 13 bases between. The CDR3 spells CASSMTGGEETQYF. DNA of the CDR3: TGTGCCAGTAGTATGACGGGGGGCGAGGAGACCCAGTACTTC.

This clone was seen a handful of times. V usage is TRBV27 and J usage is TRBJ2-1, with D possibly matching TRBD1 (5 bases). This CDR3 comprises 13 residues. Germline CDR1 is MNHEY and CDR2 is SMNVEV (reference sequence). V was cut by 3 bases and J by 10 bases, with 13 bases left in between. CDR3 sequence (DNA): TGTGCCAGCAGTTTCGACTGGAAGGGGGAGCAGTTCTTC. Its translation is CASSFDWKGEQFF.

The chain employs TRBV10-3 and TRBJ2-3; D ambiguous. V dropped 0 bases and J dropped 0 bases, with 7 bases sitting between them. The CDR3 length is 15 residues. From germline, CDR1 is ENHRY and CDR2 SYGVKD. The CDR3 DNA reads TGTGCCATCAGTGAGTCTTTGACTAGCACAGATACGCAGTATTTT. Encoded protein: CAISESLTSTDTQYF.

V gene TRBV6-5 combines with J gene TRBJ2-1; D gene ambiguous. The CDR3 has 12 residues. V was shortened by 2 bases and J by 8 bases, with 7 bases between the two germline ends. Germline lookup yields CDR1 MNHEY and CDR2 SVGAGI. Written as DNA, the CDR3 is TGTGCCAGCAGTTACAAGTTTTATGAGCAGTTCTTC. This gives the protein CASSYKFYEQFF.

The V call is TRBV18, the J call TRBJ2-7; 9 positions agree with TRBD1. This CDR3 is 16 amino acids long. Germline-derived CDR1 and CDR2 are KGHSH and LQKENI. The V and J ends lost 4 bases and 3 bases, in that order; junction bases with no gene match: 10. CDR3 protein: CASSRGGQGLFYEQYF. The CDR3 bases are TGTGCCAGCTCACGCGGCGGACAGGGGTTGTTCTACGAGCAGTACTTC.

The chain carries TRBV20-1 and TRBJ1-4; D remains unclear. Per the germline V gene, CDR1 is DFQATT and CDR2 is SNEGSKA (reference sequence). V lost 7 bases to trimming and J lost 7 bases, with 7 bases between them. This CDR3 spans 10 amino acids. In DNA form, the CDR3 reads TGCAGTGGGGTTGGTGAAAAACTGTTTTTT. Translated: CSGVGEKLFF.

The rearrangement links TRBV28 to TRBJ2-3; D gene unclear. The CDR3 loop spans 15 amino acids. Germline V gene lookup returns CDR1 MDHEN and CDR2 SYDVKM. Between the trimmed V and J ends, which lost 5 bases and 4 bases, there was a span of 16 bases. The CDR3 region is CASSGPTAGPDTQYF. The CDR3 DNA reads as TGTGCCAGCAGTGGTCCGACGGCCGGTCCAGATACGCAGTATTTT.

This clone has just one count. This chain uses TRBV6-5 with TRBJ2-7; 9 bases map to TRBD2. J lost 0 bases, V lost 4 bases, and 7 bases had no gene match. The germline CDR1 and CDR2 sequences are MNHEY and SVGAGI. The CDR3 runs 16 residues. As DNA, the CDR3 is TGTGCCAGCAGTTTCACTAGCGGGTCCTACTCCTACGAGCAGTACTTC. It translates to CASSFTSGSYSYEQYF.